These 7 T cell receptor beta chains originate from one sample sequenced in a study of CXCR3-negative and CXCR3-positive naive CD8 T cells. Study-wide findings and caveats: CXCR3-positive naive cells had more hydrophobic TRB CDR3s than CXCR3-negative naive cells.

In preparing the TRB cDNA libraries, 5' RACE with UMI labels was used. TCRdb derives one entry per CDR3 protein from the 5' RACE reads, leaving out DNA. The listing records 130,000 or so distinct CDR3 sequences. No antigens are known for them. The sequencing input was naive CXCR3+ CD8+ T cells from blood. The subset: CD45RO-CCR7+CD27+CD95- naive CD8+ T cells expressing CXCR3 (TNR3+). The receptors originated from a human donor in good health. Some clones in this sample may be carry-over from other donors' samples.

J is TRBJ1-5 and V is TRBV12-3 or TRBV12-4. The CDR3 extends over 14 amino acids. The CDR3 sequence: CASSLDTRSQPQHF.

V and J are TRBV5-1 and TRBJ2-1; there is no DNA to check the TCRdb D call of TRBD2. Per germline, CDR1 SGHRS and CDR2 YFSETQ. The CDR3 has 16 amino acids. The CDR3: CASSILAGGRYNEQFF.

The chain employs TRBV25-1 and TRBJ2-2; absent DNA, TCRdb's TRBD1 call cannot be checked. There are 14 residues in the CDR3. Germline V gene data show CDR1 as MGHDK and CDR2 as SYGVNS. This chain's CDR3 is CASRQGRDAGELFF.

The CDR3 reads CASRITDPNAEQFF. The chain combines TRBV12-3 or TRBV12-4 with TRBJ2-1. The length of the CDR3 is 14 residues.

The chain has TRBV29-1 and TRBJ2-7; TCRdb proposes TRBD2, but this gene call is untestable without DNA. This CDR3 contains 15 residues. Germline-derived CDR1 and CDR2 are SQVTM and ANQGSEA. The CDR3 here is CSVVIPAGGTYEQYF.

The chain couples TRBV20-1 to TRBJ2-1; there is no DNA to check the TCRdb D call of TRBD2. The CDR3 is 15 residues long. Germline CDR1 is DFQATT and CDR2 is SNEGSKA (reference sequence). CDR3: CSARDRASGRYVQFF.

This chain connects TRBV6-1 to TRBJ2-7; the TRBD1 assignment by TCRdb is unverifiable without DNA. The germline CDR1 and CDR2 sequences are MNHNS and SASEGT. The CDR3 spans 16 residues. The chain's CDR3 is CATVMRDSFYSGEQYF.